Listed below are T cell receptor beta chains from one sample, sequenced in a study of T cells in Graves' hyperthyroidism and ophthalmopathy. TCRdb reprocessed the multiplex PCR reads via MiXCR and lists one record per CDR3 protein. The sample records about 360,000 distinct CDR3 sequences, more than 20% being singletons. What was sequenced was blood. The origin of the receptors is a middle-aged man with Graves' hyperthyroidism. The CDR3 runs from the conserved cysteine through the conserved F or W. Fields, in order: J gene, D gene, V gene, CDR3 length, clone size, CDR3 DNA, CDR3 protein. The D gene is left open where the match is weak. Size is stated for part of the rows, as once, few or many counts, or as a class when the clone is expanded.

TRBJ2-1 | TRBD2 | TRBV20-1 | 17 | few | TGCAGTGCTAGAGATCAGGGGACTAGCGGGAGATACAATGAGCAGTTCTTC | CSARDQGTSGRYNEQFF
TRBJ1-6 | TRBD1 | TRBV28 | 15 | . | TGTGCCAGCAGTAAGACAGGGACAGGCAATTCACCCCTCCACTTT | CASSKTGTGNSPLHF
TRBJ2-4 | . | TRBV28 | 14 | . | TGTGCCAGCAGGAGGGGAAGTCAGGCAAACATTCAGTACTTC | CASRRGSQANIQYF
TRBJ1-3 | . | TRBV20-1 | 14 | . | TGCAGTGCTAGCGACAGAAACTCTGGAAACACCATATATTTT | CSASDRNSGNTIYF
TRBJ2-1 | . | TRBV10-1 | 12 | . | TGCGCCAGCAGTGAAGAGGGGGATGAGCAGTTCTTC | CASSEEGDEQFF
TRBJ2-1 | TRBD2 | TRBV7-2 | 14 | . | TGTGCCAGCACCCTAGCGGGGATCTACAATGAGCAGTTCTTC | CASTLAGIYNEQFF
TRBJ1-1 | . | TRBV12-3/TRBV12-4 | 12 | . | TGTGCCAGCAGTGACGGGACAAGGGGTGCTTTCTTT | CASSDGTRGAFF
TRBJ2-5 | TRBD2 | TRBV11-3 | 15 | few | TGTGCCAGCAGCCGTGGGGGGGGGAGCCAAGAGACCCAGTACTTC | CASSRGGGSQETQYF
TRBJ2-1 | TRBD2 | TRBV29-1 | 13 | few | TGCAGCGCCCGGCGGCTAGCGGGGAATGAGCAGTTCTTC | CSARRLAGNEQFF
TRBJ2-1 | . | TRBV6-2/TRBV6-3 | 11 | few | TGTGCCACCCAGACGCTCGATGAGCAGTTCTTC | CATQTLDEQFF
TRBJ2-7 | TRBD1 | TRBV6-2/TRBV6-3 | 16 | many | TGTGCCAGCACCCCGCTGGCAGGACAGGGGTCCTACGAGCAGTACTTC | CASTPLAGQGSYEQYF
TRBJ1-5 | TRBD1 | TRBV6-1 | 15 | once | TGTGCCAGCAGTAAAGGGACAGCTAGCAATCAGCCCCAGCATTTT | CASSKGTASNQPQHF
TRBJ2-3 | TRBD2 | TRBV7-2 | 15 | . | TGTGCCAGCAGTCTCGTAAGACTAGCGGGAGATACGCAGTATTTT | CASSLVRLAGDTQYF
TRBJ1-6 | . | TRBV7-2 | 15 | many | TGTGCCAGCAGCTCGATCATAGGAGGGAATTCACCCCTCCACTTT | CASSSIIGGNSPLHF
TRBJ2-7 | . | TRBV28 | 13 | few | TGTGCCAGCAGTCGGACGGACACCTACGAGCAGTACTTC | CASSRTDTYEQYF
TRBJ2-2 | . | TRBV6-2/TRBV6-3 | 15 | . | TGTGCCAGCACCCTGGGACCCCGTAACACCGGGGAGCTGTTTTTT | CASTLGPRNTGELFF